This T cell receptor (beta chain) was sequenced in a study of T cells in Graves' hyperthyroidism and ophthalmopathy. Study-wide points: A model built on 13 V-J features separated ophthalmopathy from stable hyperthyroidism. Ophthalmopathy onset followed model prediction by a median roughly 6.5 months.

This clonotype has ten or more counts. Its antigen is as yet unknown. Amplified TCR beta CDR3 regions derived from RNA transcripts. With the HTBI primer set, the TCR CDR3 went through a first round of RT-PCR. TCRdb ran MiXCR on the multiplex PCR reads and lists one entry per CDR3 protein. The sample holds around 800,000 distinct CDR3 sequences, 38% seen once. Stable hyperthyroidism: no ophthalmopathy progression over 18 months of follow-up. Among the patients, aged 18 to 65, hyperthyroidism was newly diagnosed and had lasted under 2 months. The sequenced sample consisted of blood. The sequence derives from a man younger than 30 with Graves' hyperthyroidism.

Here the CDR3 DNA reads TGCAGCGTTGCGACAGGGGCCTATGGCTACACCTTC. Its protein product is CSVATGAYGYTF. This chain connects TRBV29-1 to TRBJ1-2; 8 bases are a match to TRBD1. The CDR3 sequence is 12 residues long. The trim removed 4 bases at V and 4 bases at J, leaving 2 bases unmatched. The V gene's germline CDR1 is SQVTM and CDR2 ANQGSEA.